The clone carrying this T cell receptor beta chain was counted a single time. Its matching antigen is unknown. The record originates from a study of OX40 agonist ivuxolimab in advanced cancers. Study at large: People in dose escalation had one of these cancers: hepatocellular carcinoma, melanoma, renal cell or head and neck cancer.

Generated by immunoSEQ multiplex PCR, the TCRdb table keeps only in-frame clones and is missing some. Of roughly 70,000 clones detected, roughly 87% appear once; the ten largest clones hold 2% to 2.5%. The CDR3 length is 14 residues. The germline V gene encodes CDR1 MDHEN and CDR2 SYDVKM. V shed 6 bases, J shed 0 bases, and the junction held 4 bases outside the gene matches. Study-wide points: Certain nonresponders likewise exhibited a low normalized T-cell clonal expansion.

The material sequenced was CD4+ or CD8+ T cells sorted from blood, taken in a trial of the OX40 agonist ivuxolimab. This sequence was found in an adult with an advanced solid tumor such as melanoma, head and neck, liver or kidney cancer. The rearrangement uses TRBV28 and TRBJ1-1, with 7 bases lining up with TRBD1. The CDR3 DNA sequence: TGTGCCAGCAGAACAGGGGTAATGAACACTGAAGCTTTCTTT. This gives the protein CASRTGVMNTEAFF. The full variable domain, completed using reference TRBV28 and TRBJ1-1, is DVKVTQSSRYLVKRTGEKVFLECVQDMDHENMFWYRQDPGLGLRLIYFSYDVKMKEKGDIPEGYSVSREKKERFSLILESASTNQTSMYLCASRTGVMNTEAFFGQGTRLTVV.